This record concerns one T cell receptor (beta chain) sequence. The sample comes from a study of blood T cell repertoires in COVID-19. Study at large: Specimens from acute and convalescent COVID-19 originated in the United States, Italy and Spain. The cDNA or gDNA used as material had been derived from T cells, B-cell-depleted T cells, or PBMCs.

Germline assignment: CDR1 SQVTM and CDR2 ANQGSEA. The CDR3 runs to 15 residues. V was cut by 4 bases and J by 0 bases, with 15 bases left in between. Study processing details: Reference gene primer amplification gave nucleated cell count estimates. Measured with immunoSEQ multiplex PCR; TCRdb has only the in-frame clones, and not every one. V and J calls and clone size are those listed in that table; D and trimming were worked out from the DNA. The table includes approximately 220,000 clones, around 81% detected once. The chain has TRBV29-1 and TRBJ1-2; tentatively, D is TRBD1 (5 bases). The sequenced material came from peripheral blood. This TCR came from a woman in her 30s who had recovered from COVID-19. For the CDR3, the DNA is TGCAGCGTTGGCGGGACCGCTTTGCCTAACTATGGCTACACCTTC. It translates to CSVGGTALPNYGYTF.